This TCR beta chain was sequenced during a study of vaccination effects on CD4 cells after COVID-19. Study as a whole: Samples were taken post-vaccine, and their median timing was 72 days after the second dose.

This clone appeared a few times. Its target is unknown. Method: immunoSEQ multiplex PCR; TCRdb's copy keeps in-frame clones and lacks some. The sample holds about 72,000 clones, around 81% seen once. Trimming removed 0 bases at V and 4 bases at J, with 7 bases between. Germline-derived CDR1 and CDR2 are LNHDA and SQIVND (reference sequence). The CDR3 is made up of 14 amino acids. Expansion of antigen-specific CD4+ T cells with viral peptide pools was carried out by the ViraFEST assay before sequencing. Having been cultured for 10 days, the cells underwent CD4+ T cell isolation. Two-dose BNT162b2 or mRNA-1273 vaccination was given to participants. In culture with 10 IU/ml IL-2 and around 10 ug/ml peptides, PBMC were grown at a few million per well. Half the medium was replaced with IL-2 medium on days 3 and 7.

The V gene is TRBV19, the J gene TRBJ1-3; D gene unclear. This sequence originates from a human donor who received a COVID-19 vaccine. The material was CD4+ T cells from PBMCs cultured with HCoV-229E spike peptides, obtained after COVID-19 vaccination. CDR3 residues: CASSIDRNGNTIYF. CDR3 sequence (DNA): TGTGCCAGTAGTATAGACAGAAACGGAAACACCATATATTTT.